This passage covers 29 T cell receptor beta chains from one sample sequenced in a study of blood T cell repertoires in COVID-19. Using immunoSEQ multiplex PCR, the repertoire was profiled, and TCRdb retains in-frame clones only, with some absent. The table shows about 100,000 clones, with roughly nine tenths occurring only once. Sequences were obtained from peripheral blood. These receptors all stem from a man aged 50 or older with active COVID-19.

V is TRBV7-6 and J is TRBJ2-5, with D perhaps TRBD1 (6 bases). The CDR3 totals 16 residues. V gave up 1 base and J gave up 3 bases, with 15 bases separating them. Germline V gene data show CDR1 as SGHVS and CDR2 as FNYEAQ. The CDR3 loop is CASSLDNPTGKETQYF. The DNA of the CDR3 is TGTGCCAGCAGCTTAGATAATCCTACAGGGAAAGAGACCCAGTACTTC. Variable domain in full (rest from reference TRBV7-6 and TRBJ2-5): GAGVSQSPRYKVTKRGQDVALRCDPISGHVSLYWYRQALGQGPEFLTYFNYEAQQDKSGLPNDRFSAERPEGSISTLTIQRTEQRDSAMYRCASSLDNPTGKETQYFGPGTRLLVL.

The rearrangement uses TRBV23-1 and TRBJ2-1; TRBD2 aligns across 8 bases. TRBV23-1 is marked as an open reading frame, function uncertain. The CDR3 spans 20 residues. V was clipped by 3 bases and J by 9 bases; unmatched bases: 25. The CDR3 reads CASSHNSGTRSPSYNGEQFF. CDR3 nucleotide sequence: TGCGCCAGCAGTCATAATTCCGGGACTAGGAGTCCGTCCTACAACGGTGAGCAGTTCTTC.

The chain couples TRBV6-5 to TRBJ2-1, with 8 bases that match TRBD2. The CDR3 sequence is 16 residues long. Trimming cost V 2 bases and J 3 bases; bases outside gene matches: 6. Germline CDR1 MNHEY, CDR2 SVGAGI. This chain's CDR3 is CASSYKILAVYNEQFF. The CDR3 DNA is TGTGCCAGCAGTTACAAAATACTAGCGGTCTACAATGAGCAGTTCTTC.

The rearrangement links TRBV11-3 to TRBJ1-1; D is ambiguous. Trimming took 5 bases from V and 1 from J, leaving 8 bases between them. The germline V gene has CDR1 SGHNT and CDR2 YENEEA. The CDR3 is 13 amino acids. Written as DNA, the CDR3 is TGTGCCAGCAGCCTTACAACGAACACTGAAGCTTTCTTT. This sequence encodes CASSLTTNTEAFF. Variable domain in full (rest from reference TRBV11-3 and TRBJ1-1): EAGVVQSPRYKIIEKKQPVAFWCNPISGHNTLYWYLQNLGQGPELLIRYENEEAVDDSQLPKDRFSAERLKGVDSTLKIQPAELGDSAVYLCASSLTTNTEAFFGQGTRLTVV.

This chain links TRBV7-3 with TRBJ2-6, with TRBD1 as a possible D gene (6 bases). The CDR3 runs 15 residues. Trimming removed 5 bases from V and 2 bases from J, with 10 bases in between. CDR1 is SGHTA and CDR2 is FQGTGA in the germline V gene. The CDR3 is CASSPQGTGANVLTF. CDR3 in DNA: TGTGCCAGCAGCCCACAGGGAACTGGGGCCAACGTCCTGACTTTC.

The V call is TRBV18, the J call TRBJ1-2; TRBD1 matches 7 bases. The CDR3 is made up of 18 amino acids. Per the germline V gene, CDR1 is KGHSH and CDR2 is LQKENI. V lost 0 bases to trimming and J lost 2 bases; unmatched junction nucleotides: 12. The CDR3 region is CASSPPLEMRGRNYGYTF. CDR3 nucleotides: TGTGCCAGCTCACCACCCTTGGAAATGAGGGGGCGCAACTATGGCTACACCTTC.

The chain has TRBV7-9 and TRBJ2-2; tentative D call: TRBD1 (6 bases). V was cut by 5 bases and J by 2 bases, with 12 bases left in between. CDR1 and CDR2 (germline): SEHNR, FQNEAQ (reference sequence). The CDR3 covers 15 residues. The CDR3 DNA reads TGTGCCAGCAGCCCTCGACAGGCAAACACCGGGGAGCTGTTTTTT. Its translation is CASSPRQANTGELFF.

The chain combines TRBV7-9 with TRBJ2-2; D may be TRBD2 (5 bases). This CDR3 has 17 amino acids. CDR1 is SEHNR and CDR2 is FQNEAQ in the germline V gene (reference sequence). V was cut by 5 bases and J by 0 bases, with 16 bases left in between. This CDR3 reads CASSSLTSGSNTGELFF. The CDR3 DNA reads TGTGCCAGCAGCAGTCTTACTAGTGGGTCGAACACCGGGGAGCTGTTTTTT.

The chain has TRBV29-1 and TRBJ1-3, with D tentatively TRBD1 (6 bases). Germline V gene sequence: CDR1 SQVTM, CDR2 ANQGSEA. The CDR3 covers 12 residues. V lost 7 bases and J 8 bases, leaving 15 bases between the germline ends. The CDR3 here is CSAARGADTIYF. The CDR3 DNA is TGCAGCGCCGCCAGGGGCGCGGACACCATATATTTT.

The V and J genes are TRBV5-1 and TRBJ1-1, with 7 bases aligning to TRBD1. Trimming took 4 bases from V and 11 from J; bases not matched to a gene: 11. Germline V gene data show CDR1 as SGHRS and CDR2 as YFSETQ. The CDR3 sequence is 13 residues long. The CDR3 is CASSRADRDRAFF. CDR3 nucleotide sequence: TGCGCCAGCAGCAGGGCAGACAGGGATCGGGCTTTCTTT.

The V call is TRBV6-6, the J call TRBJ2-7; D uncertain. This CDR3 region has 12 residues. V was trimmed by 2 bases and J by 7 bases, leaving 9 bases between them. The germline V gene encodes CDR1 MNHNY and CDR2 SVGAGI (reference sequence). CDR3 DNA sequence: TGTGCCAGCAGTTACGGCCAGAAGGAGCAGTACGTC. Amino acid sequence: CASSYGQKEQYV.

The rearrangement joins TRBV20-1 to TRBJ1-1; 7 bases match TRBD1. Germline loops: CDR1 DFQATT, CDR2 SNEGSKA (reference sequence). The V segment lost 3 bases and the J segment 0 bases; nucleotides outside the gene matches: 7. The CDR3 has 15 residues. CDR3 coding DNA: TGCAGTGCTAGTCCCGGGACAGTGGTGAACACTGAAGCTTTCTTT. This sequence encodes CSASPGTVVNTEAFF.

As for this clone: The same CDR3 can be traced to other DNA sequences in this sample. The chain has TRBV20-1 and TRBJ2-7; perhaps TRBD1 as D (6 bases). In germline, CDR1 is DFQATT, CDR2 SNEGSKA (reference sequence). V was shortened by 6 bases and J by 3 bases, with 9 bases between the two germline ends. The CDR3 totals 11 residues. The CDR3 DNA reads as TGCAGTGCAACACAGGGCTACGAGCAGTACTTC. This sequence encodes CSATQGYEQYF.

This chain joins TRBV11-2 and TRBJ2-3, with 10 positions matching TRBD2. In germline, CDR1 is SGHAT, CDR2 FQNNGV. The length of the CDR3 is 16 residues. V was clipped by 3 bases and J by 5 bases; unmatched bases: 8. DNA of the CDR3: TGTGCCAGCAGCTTTCCGACTAGCGGGTTTATAGATACGCAGTATTTT. It translates to CASSFPTSGFIDTQYF.

The rearrangement links TRBV2 to TRBJ1-5; D is possibly TRBD1 (5 bases). This CDR3 spans 14 amino acids. V lost 1 base and J 7 bases, leaving 11 bases between the germline ends. From germline, CDR1 is SNHLY and CDR2 FYNNEI. As DNA, the CDR3 is TGTGCCAGCAGTGAAGGGGAGGGGTTCCAGCCCCAGCATTTT. Its translation: CASSEGEGFQPQHF.

The chain joins TRBV10-3 to TRBJ1-5, with D possibly TRBD1 on 6 matching bases. The CDR3 spans 16 residues. CDR1 and CDR2 (germline): ENHRY, SYGVKD. Deletions cut 6 bases from V and 2 bases from J, with 17 bases between. CDR3 bases: TGTGCCATCAGCAATGGGACACGAGTTCGCAATCAGCCCCAGCATTTT. Protein: CAISNGTRVRNQPQHF.

CDR3 sequence reads: CASRETSGRTGELFF. The CDR3 DNA is TGTGCCAGTAGGGAGACTAGCGGGAGAACCGGGGAGCTGTTTTTT. The J gene is TRBJ2-2, the V gene TRBV19, with 12 bases matching TRBD2. V shed 6 bases and J 5 bases; nucleotides not matched to a gene: 4. CDR3 length equals 15 residues. CDR1 is LNHDA, CDR2 SQIVND, per germline (reference sequence).

There are a few counts of this clone. The chain combines TRBV4-1 with TRBJ1-5, with D perhaps matching TRBD1 (5 bases). Germline V CDR1 and CDR2: MGHRA, YSYEKL. This CDR3 is 16 amino acids long. The V end was cut by 0 bases, the J end by 4 bases, with 13 bases between. CDR3 in amino acids: CASSQDAGGVNQPQHF. The CDR3 DNA is TGCGCCAGCAGCCAAGATGCTGGGGGGGTGAATCAGCCCCAGCATTTT.

This clone has a single count. The chain links TRBV7-9 to TRBJ2-5; 11 bases match TRBD2. V was clipped by 5 bases and J by 4 bases; unmatched bases: 3. CDR1 is SEHNR and CDR2 is FQNEAQ in the germline V gene (reference sequence). There are 14 residues in the CDR3. The CDR3 DNA follows: TGTGCCAGCAGCACCGGACTAGCGGGAGAGACCCAGTACTTC. Translation gives CASSTGLAGETQYF. Complete variable domain (other parts from reference TRBV7-9 and TRBJ2-5): DTGVSQNPRHKITKRGQNVTFRCDPISEHNRLYWYRQTLGQGPEFLTYFQNEAQLEKSRLLSDRFSAERPKGSFSTLEIQRTEQGDSAMYLCASSTGLAGETQYFGPGTRLLVL.

V gene TRBV6-1 combines with J gene TRBJ1-5; D gene unclear. There are 13 residues in the CDR3. Germline V gene sequence: CDR1 MNHNS, CDR2 SASEGT. V was pared by 2 bases and J by 7 bases, with 9 bases between. CDR3 residues: CASSELRNQPQHF. The CDR3 bases are TGTGCCAGCAGTGAACTACGAAACCAGCCCCAGCATTTT.

The chain's CDR3 is CASSPRGADTEAFF. Here the CDR3 DNA reads TGCGCCAGCAGCCCACGGGGGGCGGACACTGAAGCTTTCTTT. The chain joins TRBV5-1 to TRBJ1-1; the D gene is possibly TRBD1 (6 bases). Germline V gene sequence: CDR1 SGHRS, CDR2 YFSETQ. The CDR3 covers 14 residues. V was trimmed by 4 bases and J by 3 bases, leaving 13 bases between them. The variable domain in full, with the rest retrieved from reference TRBV5-1 and TRBJ1-1, is KAGVTQTPRYLIKTRGQQVTLSCSPISGHRSVSWYQQTPGQGLQFLFEYFSETQRNKGNFPGRFSGRQFSNSRSEMNVSTLELGDSALYLCASSPRGADTEAFFGQGTRLTVV.

The chain combines TRBV25-1 with TRBJ2-4; TRBD2 matches 7 bases. This CDR3 region has 14 residues. Germline assignment: CDR1 MGHDK and CDR2 SYGVNS. V dropped 2 bases and J dropped 9; count of bases not matched to a gene: 7. The CDR3 sequence is CASSEGGRVGIQYF. In nucleotides, the CDR3 is TGTGCCAGCAGTGAAGGAGGGAGGGTTGGCATTCAGTACTTC.

The chain uses TRBV19 and TRBJ2-3; perhaps TRBD2 as D (5 bases). Germline assignment: CDR1 LNHDA and CDR2 SQIVND (reference sequence). The CDR3 is 14 amino acids. V lost 3 bases, J lost 7 bases, and 14 bases lay in between. CDR3 in amino acids: CASSISAAGNTQYF. The CDR3 nucleotides read TGTGCCAGTAGTATCTCAGCGGCTGGGAATACGCAGTATTTT.

The chain is built from TRBV30 and TRBJ1-6; TRBD1 matches 11 bases. Germline lookup yields CDR1 GTSNPN and CDR2 SVGIG (reference sequence). The CDR3 totals 15 residues. V lost 0 bases, J lost 14 bases, and 9 bases stayed unmatched. The CDR3 DNA sequence: TGTGCCTGGAGTGTATCTGGGACAGGGGGTACGGCCCTCCACTTT. Encoded protein: CAWSVSGTGGTALHF.

The chain has TRBV3-1 (or the pseudogene TRBV3-2) and TRBJ2-7, with 12 positions matching TRBD2. Looked up from germline, CDR1 is LGHDT and CDR2 is YNNKEL (reference sequence). The CDR3 spans 15 residues. J lost 3 bases, V lost 6 bases, and 6 bases had no gene match. This CDR3 is CASSLGLAGIYEQYV. CDR3 coding DNA: TGTGCCAGCAGTCTTGGACTAGCGGGGATCTACGAGCAGTACGTC.

V gene TRBV18 combines with J gene TRBJ1-1; D is perhaps TRBD1 (6 bases). Trimming took 1 base from V and 1 from J, leaving 10 bases between them. Looked up from germline, CDR1 is KGHSH and CDR2 is LQKENI. This CDR3 has 15 residues. CDR3 sequence (DNA): TGTGCCAGCTCACCACTGGACAGACCGAACACTGAAGCTTTCTTT. It is translated as CASSPLDRPNTEAFF. Supplemented by reference TRBV18 and TRBJ1-1, the full variable domain reads NAGVMQNPRHLVRRRGQEARLRCSPMKGHSHVYWYRQLPEEGLKFMVYLQKENIIDESGMPKERFSAEFPKEGPSILRIQQVVRGDSAAYFCASSPLDRPNTEAFFGQGTRLTVV.

The V and J genes are TRBV6-5 and TRBJ2-1; TRBD1 agrees at 8 bases. This CDR3 is built from 15 residues. The V gene's germline CDR1 is MNHEY and CDR2 SVGAGI. V shed 6 bases, J shed 3 bases, and the junction held 7 bases outside the gene matches. The CDR3 DNA follows: TGTGCCAGCAGACACCAGGGGGCGGGCTACAATGAGCAGTTCTTC. It encodes CASRHQGAGYNEQFF.

The J gene is TRBJ1-3, the V gene TRBV11-2; 7 nucleotides agree with TRBD1. The V gene end was trimmed by 3 bases and the J gene end by 6 bases; junction bases not matched to a gene: 14. The CDR3 length is 17 residues. Germline V gene sequence: CDR1 SGHAT, CDR2 FQNNGV. CDR3 in DNA: TGTGCCAGCAGCTTCCACTCAAGACAGGGAGTCCAAAACACCATATATTTT. The encoded protein is CASSFHSRQGVQNTIYF.

Here the CDR3 DNA reads TGTGCCACCGGCCCCCAACTAGCGGGAATCGAATCTTACTGGCAGTACGTC. Protein product: CATGPQLAGIESYWQYV. The chain has TRBV24-1 and TRBJ2-7; 10 bases map to TRBD2. CDR1 KGHDR and CDR2 SFDVKD come from the germline V gene. The length of the CDR3 is 17 residues. The V gene end was trimmed by 9 bases and the J gene end by 9 bases; junction bases not matched to a gene: 22.